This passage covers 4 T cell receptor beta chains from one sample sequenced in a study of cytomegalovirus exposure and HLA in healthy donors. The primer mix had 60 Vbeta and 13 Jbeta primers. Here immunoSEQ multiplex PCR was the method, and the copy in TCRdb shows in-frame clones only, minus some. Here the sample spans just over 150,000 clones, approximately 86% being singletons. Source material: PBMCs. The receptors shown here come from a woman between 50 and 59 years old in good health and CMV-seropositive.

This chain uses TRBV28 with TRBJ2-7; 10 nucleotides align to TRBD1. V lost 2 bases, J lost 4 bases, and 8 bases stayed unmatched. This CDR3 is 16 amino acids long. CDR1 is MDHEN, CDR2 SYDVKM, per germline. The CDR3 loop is CASSLIGTGDPYEQYF. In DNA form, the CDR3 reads TGTGCCAGCAGTTTAATCGGGACAGGGGATCCATACGAGCAGTACTTC.

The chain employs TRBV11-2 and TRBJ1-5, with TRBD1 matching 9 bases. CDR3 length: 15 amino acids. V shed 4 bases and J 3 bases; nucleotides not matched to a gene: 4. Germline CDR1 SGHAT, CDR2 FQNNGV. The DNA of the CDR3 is TGTGCCAGCAGCTCACAGGGGGCCGTCAATCAGCCCCAGCATTTT. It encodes CASSSQGAVNQPQHF.

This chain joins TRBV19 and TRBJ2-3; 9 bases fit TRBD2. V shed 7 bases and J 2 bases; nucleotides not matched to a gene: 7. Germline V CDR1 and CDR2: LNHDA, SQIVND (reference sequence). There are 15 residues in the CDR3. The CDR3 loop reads CASKPGLATTDTQYF. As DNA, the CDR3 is TGTGCCAGTAAGCCTGGACTAGCGACCACAGATACGCAGTATTTT.

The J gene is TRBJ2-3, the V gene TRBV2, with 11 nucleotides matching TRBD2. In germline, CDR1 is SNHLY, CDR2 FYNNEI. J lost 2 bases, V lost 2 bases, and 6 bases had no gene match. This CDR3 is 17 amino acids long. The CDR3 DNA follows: TGTGCCAGCAGTGAACTAGCGGGGGGCCCCTCCACAGATACGCAGTATTTT. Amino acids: CASSELAGGPSTDTQYF.